This TCR beta chain was obtained from a study of T cell repertoires in cytomegalovirus infection. As for the study in general: Indicated by public TCR beta signatures were CMV infection and matching HLA type.

This CDR3 has 15 residues. Trimming cost V 7 bases and J 6 bases, with 18 bases left between them. CDR1 and CDR2 (germline): LNHDA, SQIVND (reference sequence). TCRdb fed the reads into MiXCR, producing one record per CDR3 protein. The table includes 70,000 to 85,000 distinct CDR3 sequences, roughly 40% detected once. The study, taken as a whole, reports: Clonotype analysis showed dominance of the ex vivo response by HLA-C-restricted CMV-specific TCR beta clonotypes. The study identified carriers of CMV plus the relevant HLA from cumulative public TCR beta family frequency.

Turning to this clonotype: Its antigen is unknown.

Specimen: CD8+ T cells from cultured PBMCs, collected from culture after CMV antigen stimulation. The source is a human donor in good health (CMV status not recorded). Some clones in this sample may be carry-over from other donors' samples. This rearrangement joins TRBV19 to TRBJ2-2; D is possibly TRBD1 or TRBD2 (6 bases each). DNA for the CDR3: TGTGCCAGTACCTCTCTCGGGGGCGGCTCCGGGGAGCTGTTTTTT. Protein product: CASTSLGGGSGELFF.